This T cell receptor (beta chain) was found in a study of blood T cell repertoires in COVID-19. Sequenced by immunoSEQ multiplex PCR; TCRdb stores in-frame clones only, minus some. Of over 75,000 clones listed, approximately 80% are singletons. The germline gives CDR1 MNHNY, CDR2 SVGAGI (reference sequence). V was cut by 6 bases and J by 4 bases, with 9 bases left in between. The CDR3 totals 12 residues. The chain joins TRBV6-6 to TRBJ2-5; no clear D gene. The receptor was isolated from a man in his sixties or seventies with acute or convalescent COVID-19. What was sequenced was peripheral blood. CDR3 residues: CASRESPETQYF. Written as DNA, the CDR3 is TGTGCCAGCAGAGAGAGCCCAGAGACCCAGTACTTC.